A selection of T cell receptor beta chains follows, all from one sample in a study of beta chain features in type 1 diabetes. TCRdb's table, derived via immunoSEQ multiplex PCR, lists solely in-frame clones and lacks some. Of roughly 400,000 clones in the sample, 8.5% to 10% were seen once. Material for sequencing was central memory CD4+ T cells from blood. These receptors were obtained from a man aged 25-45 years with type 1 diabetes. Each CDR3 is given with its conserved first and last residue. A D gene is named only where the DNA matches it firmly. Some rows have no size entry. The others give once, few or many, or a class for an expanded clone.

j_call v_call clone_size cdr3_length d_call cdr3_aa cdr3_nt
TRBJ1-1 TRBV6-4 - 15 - CASSYSTGMNTEAFF TGTGCCAGCAGTTACTCGACGGGGATGAACACTGAAGCTTTCTTT
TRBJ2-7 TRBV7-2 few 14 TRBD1 CASSLGAGGYEQYF TGTGCCAGCAGCTTAGGGGCAGGGGGCTACGAGCAGTACTTC
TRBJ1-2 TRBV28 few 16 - CASRSQGTRGIYGYTF TGTGCCAGCAGGTCCCAGGGGACCAGGGGAATCTATGGCTACACCTTC
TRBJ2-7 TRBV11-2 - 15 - CASSRGDISSYEQYF TGTGCCAGCAGCAGGGGGGACATTAGCTCCTACGAGCAGTACTTC
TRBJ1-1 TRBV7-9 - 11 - CARDVENKAFF TGTGCTAGAGACGTCGAGAATAAAGCTTTCTTT
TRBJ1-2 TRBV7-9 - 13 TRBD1 CASSLGQGYGYTF TGTGCCAGCAGCCTGGGACAGGGCTATGGCTACACCTTC
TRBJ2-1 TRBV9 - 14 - CASSPRSEGNEQFF TGTGCCAGCAGCCCTAGGAGCGAGGGCAATGAGCAGTTCTTC
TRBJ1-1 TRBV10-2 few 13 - CASSESAGTEAFF TGCGCCAGCAGTGAGTCGGCGGGCACTGAAGCTTTCTTT
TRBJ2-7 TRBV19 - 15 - CASKLDPSAAYEQYF TGTGCCAGTAAGCTGGACCCTTCTGCGGCCTACGAGCAGTACTTC
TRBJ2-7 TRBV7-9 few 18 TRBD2 CASSSGTSGARRAYEQYF TGTGCCAGCAGCTCCGGGACTAGCGGGGCCCGACGGGCCTACGAGCAGTACTTC
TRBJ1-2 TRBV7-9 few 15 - CASSLGGHRTYGYTF TGTGCCAGCAGCTTAGGCGGACACAGAACCTATGGCTACACCTTC
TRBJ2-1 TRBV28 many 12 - CASSVKRNEQFF TGTGCCAGCAGTGTCAAGCGGAATGAGCAGTTCTTC
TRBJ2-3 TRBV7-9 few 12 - CASRQDTDTQYF TGTGCCAGCCGGCAGGACACAGATACGCAGTATTTT
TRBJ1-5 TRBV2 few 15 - CASTQENIGNQPQHF TGTGCCAGCACCCAGGAGAATATCGGCAATCAGCCCCAGCATTTT
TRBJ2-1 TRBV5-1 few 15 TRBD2 CASSLEPGGVGEQFF TGCGCCAGCAGCTTGGAACCGGGAGGTGTTGGTGAGCAGTTCTTC
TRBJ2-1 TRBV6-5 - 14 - CASSYPGPHNEQFF TGTGCCAGCAGTTACCCGGGACCACACAATGAGCAGTTCTTC
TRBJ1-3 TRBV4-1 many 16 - CASSQDRAASGNTIYF TGCGCCAGCAGCCAAGATCGGGCAGCTTCTGGAAACACCATATATTTT
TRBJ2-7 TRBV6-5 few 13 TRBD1 CASRKTGLDEQYF TGTGCCAGCCGGAAGACAGGGCTGGACGAGCAGTACTTC
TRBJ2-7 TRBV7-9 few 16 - CASSNPGQKSSYEQYF TGTGCCAGCAGTAATCCCGGACAGAAGAGCTCCTACGAGCAGTACTTC
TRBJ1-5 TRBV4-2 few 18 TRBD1 CASSPIDTPGTVNQPQHF TGTGCCAGCAGCCCCATCGACACCCCCGGGACAGTCAATCAGCCCCAGCATTTT
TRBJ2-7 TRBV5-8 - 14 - CASSLPGRNYEQYF TGTGCCAGCAGCTTGCCAGGGAGGAACTACGAGCAGTACTTC
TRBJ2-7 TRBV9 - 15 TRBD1 CASSVSTGGSYEQYF TGTGCCAGCAGCGTATCGACAGGGGGCTCATACGAGCAGTACTTC
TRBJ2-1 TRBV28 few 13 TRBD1 CASRATGLDEQFF TGTGCCAGCAGGGCGACAGGGCTCGATGAGCAGTTCTTC
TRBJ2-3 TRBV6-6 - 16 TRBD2 CASSYSQWEGWDTQYF TGTGCCAGCAGTTACTCGCAGTGGGAGGGGTGGGATACGCAGTATTTT
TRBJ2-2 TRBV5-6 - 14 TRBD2 CASRLRGASGELFF TGTGCCAGCAGGTTGCGGGGGGCTAGCGGGGAGCTGTTTTTT
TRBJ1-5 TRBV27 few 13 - CASSPDSNQPQHF TGTGCCAGCAGTCCCGACTCCAATCAGCCCCAGCATTTT
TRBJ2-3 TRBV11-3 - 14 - CASSLTGSTDTQYF TGTGCCAGCAGCTTAACGGGTTCCACAGATACGCAGTATTTT
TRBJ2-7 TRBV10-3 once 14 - CAISDRGAQLEQYF TGTGCCATCAGTGACCGAGGGGCTCAGCTCGAGCAGTACTTC
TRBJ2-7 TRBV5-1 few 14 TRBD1 CASSLWDSSYEQYF TGCGCCAGCAGCTTGTGGGACAGCTCCTACGAGCAGTACTTC
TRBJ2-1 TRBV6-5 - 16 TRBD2 CASSYILAGGPHEQFF TGTGCCAGCAGTTACATACTAGCGGGAGGGCCCCATGAGCAGTTCTTC
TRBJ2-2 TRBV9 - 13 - CASSVRGPGELFF TGTGCCAGCAGCGTCAGGGGCCCCGGGGAGCTGTTTTTT
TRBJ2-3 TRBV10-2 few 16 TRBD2 CASSVLAGGGTDTQYF TGCGCCAGCAGTGTGCTAGCGGGAGGGGGCACAGATACGCAGTATTTT
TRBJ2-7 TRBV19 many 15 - CASSISGHWENEQYF TGTGCCAGTAGTATTAGCGGACATTGGGAGAACGAGCAGTACTTC
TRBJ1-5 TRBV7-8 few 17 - CASSRRPFYLAGQPQHF TGTGCCAGCAGCAGAAGACCATTCTACTTAGCAGGTCAGCCCCAGCATTTT
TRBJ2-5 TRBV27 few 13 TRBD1 CATKQGLQETQYF TGTGCCACCAAACAGGGGCTACAAGAGACCCAGTACTTC
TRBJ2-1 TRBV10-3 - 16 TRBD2 CASTPIGGGSSNEQFF TGTGCCAGCACCCCGATAGGCGGCGGGAGTTCTAATGAGCAGTTCTTC
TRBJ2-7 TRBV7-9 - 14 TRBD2 CASSRLAGVDEQYF TGTGCCAGCAGCAGACTAGCGGGAGTAGACGAGCAGTACTTC
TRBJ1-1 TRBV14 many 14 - CASSQDSWQVEAFF TGTGCCAGCAGCCAAGATTCTTGGCAGGTTGAAGCTTTCTTT
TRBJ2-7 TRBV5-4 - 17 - CASSLQASSRNSYEQYF TGTGCCAGCAGCTTGCAGGCTAGCTCCAGAAACTCCTACGAGCAGTACTTC
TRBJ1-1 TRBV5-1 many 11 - CASGRGAEAFF TGCGCCAGCGGGAGGGGCGCTGAAGCTTTCTTT
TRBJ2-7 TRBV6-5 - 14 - CASSSSGSQHEQYF TGTGCCAGCAGTTCGTCAGGGTCGCAACACGAGCAGTACTTC
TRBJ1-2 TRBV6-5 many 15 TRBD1 CASSYRDRGLGGYTF TGTGCCAGCAGTTACCGGGACAGGGGGCTGGGAGGCTACACCTTC
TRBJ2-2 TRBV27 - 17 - CASSLEGGRLVTGELFF TGTGCCAGCAGTTTGGAAGGGGGTCGGTTGGTCACCGGGGAGCTGTTTTTT
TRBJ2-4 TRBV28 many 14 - CASSPSGREDIQYF TGTGCCAGCAGTCCATCGGGCAGGGAGGACATTCAGTACTTC
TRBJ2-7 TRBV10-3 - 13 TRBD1 CASSNQGAYEQYF TGTGCCAGCAGTAATCAGGGGGCCTACGAGCAGTACTTC
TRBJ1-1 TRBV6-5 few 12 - CASSNTNTEAFF TGTGCCAGCAGTAATACGAACACTGAAGCTTTCTTT
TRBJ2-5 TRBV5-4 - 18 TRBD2 CASSRGLAGVTRNETQYF TGTGCCAGCAGCCGGGGACTAGCGGGAGTAACGCGGAATGAGACCCAGTACTTC
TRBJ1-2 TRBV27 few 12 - CASGGSFGGYTF TGTGCCAGCGGGGGCAGCTTTGGGGGCTACACCTTC
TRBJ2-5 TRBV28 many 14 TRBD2 CASSLASGAQTQYF TGTGCCAGCAGTTTAGCTAGCGGTGCTCAGACCCAGTACTTC
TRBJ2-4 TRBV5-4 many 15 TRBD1 CASSRTGGWENIQYF TGTGCCAGCAGCAGAACAGGGGGCTGGGAAAACATTCAGTACTTC
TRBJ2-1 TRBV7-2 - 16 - CASSLMGYGSYNEQFF TGTGCCAGCAGCTTGATGGGGTACGGCTCCTACAATGAGCAGTTCTTC
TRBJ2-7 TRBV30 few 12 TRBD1 CAWSQGAWEQYF TGTGCCTGGTCACAGGGGGCGTGGGAGCAGTACTTC
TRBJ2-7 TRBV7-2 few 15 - CASSSEALNPYEQYF TGTGCCAGCAGCTCAGAGGCCTTAAACCCCTACGAGCAGTACTTC
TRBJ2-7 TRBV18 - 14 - CASSPGEADYEQYF TGTGCCAGCTCACCAGGGGAGGCTGATTACGAGCAGTACTTC
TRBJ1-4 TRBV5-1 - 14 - CASSLGSQLEKLFF TGCGCCAGCAGCTTGGGTTCCCAGTTGGAAAAACTGTTTTTT